This record covers a single T cell receptor beta chain. This sample is drawn from a study of response to subunit inactivated influenza vaccine. Via MiXCR, TCRdb re-called the RT-PCR reads, giving one row per CDR3 protein. The repertoire holds 650,000 to 800,000 distinct CDR3 sequences, around 14% seen once, with 6.5% to 8.5% in the top ten. This CDR3 is built from 15 residues. Germline-derived CDR1 and CDR2 are SGHDT and YYEEEE. Trimming took 5 bases from V and 6 from J; bases not matched to a gene: 6. The sample here was PBMCs from blood, taken 14 days before vaccination. V gene TRBV5-6 combines with J gene TRBJ2-1, with 12 bases lining up with TRBD2. This TCR derives from a middle-aged man who received an inactivated influenza vaccine. CDR3 DNA: TGTGCCAGCAGAAAGACTAGCGGGAGTGGCAATGAGCAGTTCTTC. Translation gives CASRKTSGSGNEQFF.